Given below is one T cell receptor (beta chain) in context. Its antigen is unidentified. Healthy donors had no documented immune events, such as infections, while sampled. Germline-derived CDR1 and CDR2 are MNHEY and SVGAGI. Trimming removed 3 bases from V and 3 bases from J, with 18 bases in between. The CDR3 has 16 residues. These data originate in a study of identifying expanded T cells in peripheral blood. Study findings and constraints: Clone count variance between roughly 2-week samples rose with total template count. Differentially abundant clones: around 1.1 between replicates, about 17 at roughly 15 days, over 18 at four.

Here immunoSEQ multiplex PCR was the method, and the copy in TCRdb shows in-frame clones only, minus some. The sample carries tens of thousands of clones, 84% recorded once. The clonotype originates from a person between 18 and 69 years old in good health. The J gene is TRBJ2-7, the V gene TRBV6-5; D is perhaps TRBD2 (6 bases). The sample taken for sequencing was blood. The CDR3 loop reads CASSYQAGSSGYEQYF. The CDR3 DNA reads TGTGCCAGCAGTTATCAGGCGGGGAGTTCCGGCTACGAGCAGTACTTC.